These 17 T cell receptor beta chains came from one sample sequenced in a study of blood T cell repertoires in COVID-19. Some clones are missing from TCRdb's copy, which holds only in-frame ones; the method was immunoSEQ multiplex PCR. Altogether fewer than 200,000 clones are present, about 86% being singletons, with the ten largest covering under 30%. The sequenced sample was PBMCs or T cells enriched from blood (not recorded which). Receptors were obtained from a woman between 35 and 50 years old in a cohort exposed to, infected with or recovered from COVID-19 (not recorded which).

The V gene is TRBV7-8, the J gene TRBJ1-5, with 8 bases identical to TRBD1. CDR3 length: 15 residues. V dropped 5 bases and J dropped 4; count of bases not matched to a gene: 7. CDR1 SGHVS and CDR2 FQNEAQ come from the germline V gene. CDR3 nucleotides: TGTGCCAGCAGCCCAGACAGGGGTGGTAATCAGCCCCAGCATTTT. The encoded protein is CASSPDRGGNQPQHF.

The genes are TRBV28 and TRBJ1-2; no definite D call. V lost 6 bases and J lost 8, with 22 bases in between. The CDR3 has 15 residues. Germline-derived CDR1 and CDR2 are MDHEN and SYDVKM. The CDR3 DNA sequence: TGTGCCAGCAGCCCGATTGACGAGGCCTCGCAGGGCTACACCTTC. Its translation: CASSPIDEASQGYTF.

As DNA, the CDR3 is TGTGCCAGCAGTTCCTTAGGACTAGACGGTACGCAGTATTTT. Translating gives CASSSLGLDGTQYF. The chain carries TRBV28 and TRBJ2-3; 7 bases match TRBD2. Germline V gene data show CDR1 as MDHEN and CDR2 as SYDVKM. The CDR3 extends over 14 amino acids. The V segment lost 4 bases and the J segment 8 bases; nucleotides outside the gene matches: 9.

This clone has ten or more counts. This sequence joins TRBV12-3 or TRBV12-4 and TRBJ2-5; TRBD1 matches 9 bases. The trim removed 5 bases at V and 5 bases at J, leaving 3 bases unmatched. The CDR3 is 13 residues long. CDR3 sequence: CASSATGGETQYF. The CDR3 DNA is TGTGCCAGCAGTGCTACAGGGGGCGAGACCCAGTACTTC.

This rearrangement joins TRBV10-3 to TRBJ2-7; 12 positions match TRBD1. Per germline, CDR1 ENHRY and CDR2 SYGVKD. V gave up 6 bases and J gave up 4 bases; unmatched junction bases: 7. This CDR3 is 15 amino acids long. In DNA, the CDR3 is TGTGCCATCAGGGAGGGGGACAGGGGGCGGTACGAGCAGTACTTC. Its protein is CAIREGDRGRYEQYF.

This chain links TRBV24-1 with TRBJ2-1; 16 nucleotides align to TRBD2. Trimming cost V 3 bases and J 0 bases; bases outside gene matches: 7. Germline CDR1 is KGHDR and CDR2 is SFDVKD. This CDR3 region has 20 residues. The CDR3 reads CATSDPGTSGRDSSYNEQFF. The CDR3 nucleotides read TGTGCCACCAGTGATCCAGGGACTAGCGGGAGGGATAGCTCCTACAATGAGCAGTTCTTC.

This chain connects TRBV4-3 to TRBJ1-6; no reliable D call. The CDR3 runs to 20 residues. Germline CDR1 LGHNA, CDR2 YSLEER. Between the trimmed V and J ends, which lost 1 base and 0 bases, there was a span of 19 bases. The CDR3 sequence is CASSQAFGAPRSSYNSPLHF. CDR3 DNA: TGCGCCAGCAGCCAAGCTTTTGGAGCCCCAAGGAGCTCCTATAATTCACCCCTCCACTTT.

The V and J genes are TRBV27 and TRBJ1-1; D is unresolved. CDR3 length: 13 residues. Trimming took 7 bases from V and 1 from J, leaving 10 bases between them. Germline assignment: CDR1 MNHEY and CDR2 SMNVEV (reference sequence). In nucleotides, the CDR3 is TGTGCCAGCAAGCTAACGGGGAACACTGAAGCTTTCTTT. This gives the protein CASKLTGNTEAFF.

The chain carries TRBV27 and TRBJ2-1; 12 nucleotides align to TRBD1. Germline lookup yields CDR1 MNHEY and CDR2 SMNVEV (reference sequence). The CDR3 has 14 residues. With 6 bases clipped from V and 10 bases from J, the junction kept 7 bases outside the gene matches. The chain's CDR3 is CASRPGTGGLEQFF. Written as DNA, the CDR3 is TGTGCCAGCAGACCCGGGACAGGGGGCTTGGAGCAGTTCTTC.

This clone was seen once. The gene calls are TRBV9 and TRBJ2-3; no clear D gene. Trimming removed 0 bases at V and 2 bases at J, with 10 bases between. CDR1 is SGDLS and CDR2 is YYNGEE in the germline V gene. The CDR3 spans 15 residues. CDR3 DNA sequence: TGTGCCAGCAGCGTAGCGGGTACGACCACAGATACGCAGTATTTT. This codes for CASSVAGTTTDTQYF.

The J gene is TRBJ2-1, the V gene TRBV2; TRBD2 aligns across 7 bases. The J segment lost 0 bases and the V segment lost 6 bases, leaving 8 bases of the junction unmatched. The germline V gene encodes CDR1 SNHLY and CDR2 FYNNEI. The CDR3 contains 16 residues. Written as DNA, the CDR3 is TGTGCCAGCAGGGAAACTAGCGAATACTCCTACAATGAGCAGTTCTTC. Its translation is CASRETSEYSYNEQFF.

V gene TRBV18 combines with J gene TRBJ2-5; no clear D. CDR1 is KGHSH and CDR2 is LQKENI in the germline V gene. With 6 bases removed from V and 3 bases from J, the gap between germline ends came to 17 bases. The CDR3 loop spans 15 amino acids. CDR3 loop: CASSPVDTTKETQYF. In DNA form, the CDR3 reads TGTGCCAGCTCTCCGGTTGATACCACTAAAGAGACCCAGTACTTC.

This clone was counted many times. This chain joins TRBV27 and TRBJ1-6; D uncertain. The CDR3 sequence is 13 residues long. Germline loops: CDR1 MNHEY, CDR2 SMNVEV (reference sequence). The V gene lost 3 bases and the J gene lost 11 bases, with 11 bases spanning the gap. CDR3 protein: CASSFFEDPPLHF. The CDR3 region has the DNA TGTGCCAGCAGTTTCTTCGAGGATCCACCCCTCCACTTT.

The chain links TRBV11-3 to TRBJ1-2; D remains ambiguous. CDR1 SGHNT and CDR2 YENEEA come from the germline V gene. The CDR3 contains 14 residues. Trimming left V 1 base short and J 6 bases short, with 12 bases between. CDR3: CASSLVPHRDGYTF. Here the CDR3 DNA reads TGTGCCAGCAGCTTAGTCCCCCACCGGGATGGCTACACCTTC.

This clone is a singleton in its sample. This chain links TRBV19 with TRBJ2-3; possible D gene TRBD2, 5 bases. The germline V gene encodes CDR1 LNHDA and CDR2 SQIVND (reference sequence). The CDR3 extends over 15 amino acids. V gave up 5 bases and J gave up 0 bases, with 12 bases separating them. The CDR3 reads CASSRVSGSTDTQYF. Written as DNA, the CDR3 is TGTGCCAGTAGTCGGGTGAGCGGTAGCACAGATACGCAGTATTTT.

J is TRBJ1-2 and V is TRBV5-4; 8 nucleotides line up with TRBD1. V trimming: 3 bases; J trimming: 4 bases; junction bases outside the gene matches: 5. The CDR3 has 14 amino acids. The germline gives CDR1 SGHNT, CDR2 YYREEE (reference sequence). The CDR3 sequence is CASSYPGQVYGYTF. The CDR3 nucleotides read TGTGCCAGCAGCTACCCGGGACAGGTCTATGGCTACACCTTC. Supplemented by reference TRBV5-4 and TRBJ1-2, the full variable domain reads ETGVTQSPTHLIKTRGQQVTLRCSSQSGHNTVSWYQQALGQGPQFIFQYYREEENGRGNFPPRFSGLQFPNYSSELNVNALELDDSALYLCASSYPGQVYGYTFGSGTRLTVV.

The genes are TRBV5-6 and TRBJ2-1, with D possibly matching TRBD2 (7 bases). Germline V gene sequence: CDR1 SGHDT, CDR2 YYEEEE. The CDR3 loop spans 15 amino acids. Trimming took off 3 bases at V and 5 bases at J, with 15 bases between the two ends. The CDR3 bases are TGTGCCAGCAGCTGGGGGGCGGGAGAGGACAATGAGCAGTTCTTC. This encodes CASSWGAGEDNEQFF.